A single sample is the source of the 27 T cell receptor beta chains below, sequenced in a study of blood T cell repertoires in COVID-19. Repertoires were generated with immunoSEQ multiplex PCR, while TCRdb's copy carries only in-frame clones and drops some. The sample lists more than 70,000 clones; 82% were seen once. Sequencing input: peripheral blood. The receptor set was obtained from a woman in her 70s with acute or convalescent COVID-19.

This chain uses TRBV11-3 with TRBJ2-1; 9 bases map to TRBD1. The CDR3 loop spans 14 amino acids. Trimming at V came to 5 bases and at J to 7 bases, leaving 6 bases not matched to a gene. Germline CDR1 is SGHNT and CDR2 is YENEEA. The CDR3 region has the DNA TGTGCCAGCAGCCGGGACAGGGCGAGTAATGAGCAGTTCTTC. Translating gives CASSRDRASNEQFF.

CDR3: CATSFQGNSGNTIYF. CDR3 coding DNA: TGTGCCACCTCCTTCCAGGGAAACTCTGGAAACACCATATATTTT. The chain has TRBV19 and TRBJ1-3, with D tentatively TRBD1 (5 bases). Germline loops: CDR1 LNHDA, CDR2 SQIVND (reference sequence). The CDR3 totals 15 residues. V was pared by 10 bases and J by 0 bases, with 16 bases between.

This clone was seen a handful of times. This sequence joins TRBV5-1 and TRBJ2-7; D is ambiguous. The CDR3 length is 15 residues. V was pared by 0 bases and J by 6 bases, with 16 bases between. CDR1 and CDR2 (germline): SGHRS, YFSETQ. CDR3 nucleotides: TGCGCCAGCAGCTTGGCTCTTAGGAGTAAAGTCGAGCAGTACTTC. As protein: CASSLALRSKVEQYF. Using reference TRBV5-1 and TRBJ2-7 for the parts outside the CDR3, the full variable domain is KAGVTQTPRYLIKTRGQQVTLSCSPISGHRSVSWYQQTPGQGLQFLFEYFSETQRNKGNFPGRFSGRQFSNSRSEMNVSTLELGDSALYLCASSLALRSKVEQYFGPGTRLTVT.

A single count supports this clone. This chain links TRBV7-3 with TRBJ2-1; 8 bases agree with TRBD2. The CDR3 is made up of 14 amino acids. Germline CDR1 SGHTA, CDR2 FQGTGA. V shed 5 bases, J shed 5 bases, and the junction held 5 bases outside the gene matches. The CDR3 here is CASSPTSGNNEQFF. The DNA of the CDR3 is TGTGCCAGCAGCCCTACTAGCGGTAACAATGAGCAGTTCTTC.

The rearrangement joins TRBV18 to TRBJ1-6; the match to TRBD1 covers 7 bases. CDR3 length: 14 residues. The V segment lost 2 bases and the J segment 10 bases; nucleotides outside the gene matches: 5. Germline loops: CDR1 KGHSH, CDR2 LQKENI. The CDR3 bases are TGTGCCAGCTCACCAAGGCAGGGGGACTCACCCCTCCACTTT. Protein: CASSPRQGDSPLHF.

The chain combines TRBV13 with TRBJ2-5, with D tentatively TRBD1 (6 bases). V was trimmed by 7 bases and J by 1 base, leaving 10 bases between them. This CDR3 is 13 amino acids long. CDR1 PRHDT and CDR2 FYEKMQ come from the germline V gene (reference sequence). The CDR3 sequence is CASTLDSQETQYF. CDR3 DNA sequence: TGTGCCAGCACCCTGGACAGCCAAGAGACCCAGTACTTC.

The chain carries TRBV29-1 and TRBJ2-3, with TRBD1 matching over 9 bases. The CDR3 is 13 residues long. Germline V CDR1 and CDR2: SQVTM, ANQGSEA. Trimming removed 6 bases from V and 2 bases from J; junction bases left unmatched: 3. The CDR3: CSVRTGDTDTQYF. The CDR3 DNA reads TGCAGCGTACGGACAGGGGACACAGATACGCAGTATTTT.

This clone was seen only once. The CDR3 loop is CASSLVSGPYNEQFF. The CDR3 DNA is TGTGCCAGCAGCTTGGTTAGCGGCCCGTACAATGAGCAGTTCTTC. The V gene is TRBV5-4, the J gene TRBJ2-1; the D gene is possibly TRBD2 (6 bases). The CDR3 is made up of 15 amino acids. With 0 bases removed from V and 4 bases from J, the gap between germline ends came to 11 bases. The germline CDR1 and CDR2 sequences are SGHNT and YYREEE (reference sequence).

The chain combines TRBV2 with TRBJ2-1; D unresolved. Germline assignment: CDR1 SNHLY and CDR2 FYNNEI. The CDR3 is made up of 13 amino acids. The V and J ends lost 4 bases and 0 bases respectively, with 4 bases between them. In DNA form, the CDR3 reads TGTGCCAGCAGTGTCCGCTCCTACAATGAGCAGTTCTTC. This encodes CASSVRSYNEQFF.

The chain joins TRBV9 to TRBJ2-5; 9 bases line up with TRBD2. After removal of 2 bases from V and 3 bases from J, the junction contained 5 bases not matched to a gene. Germline V gene data show CDR1 as SGDLS and CDR2 as YYNGEE. This CDR3 has 15 amino acids. CDR3 sequence: CASSVRAGGKETQYF. As DNA, the CDR3 is TGTGCCAGCAGCGTTCGAGCGGGGGGAAAAGAGACCCAGTACTTC. Complete variable domain (other parts from reference TRBV9 and TRBJ2-5): DSGVTQTPKHLITATGQRVTLRCSPRSGDLSVYWYQQSLDQGLQFLIQYYNGEERAKGNILERFSAQQFPDLHSELNLSSLELGDSALYFCASSVRAGGKETQYFGPGTRLLVL.

This clone was seen ten or more times. The rearrangement links TRBV29-1 to TRBJ2-7; possible D gene TRBD2, 6 bases. With 0 bases removed from V and 7 bases from J, the gap between germline ends came to 10 bases. The CDR3 runs 12 residues. CDR1 is SQVTM and CDR2 is ANQGSEA in the germline V gene. The CDR3: CSVEDGEVEQYF. Written as DNA, the CDR3 is TGCAGCGTTGAAGATGGGGAGGTGGAGCAGTACTTC.

The table lists this clone with a count of one. DNA for the CDR3: TGTGCCAGCAGCCCGAGGCAGGGCTCCTATAATTCACCCCTCCACTTT. Its protein product is CASSPRQGSYNSPLHF. The rearrangement links TRBV3-1 (or the pseudogene TRBV3-2) to TRBJ1-6; D perhaps matches TRBD1 (5 bases). The germline V gene encodes CDR1 LGHDT and CDR2 YNNKEL (reference sequence). Trimming left V 4 bases short and J 0 bases short, with 10 bases between. The CDR3 consists of 16 residues.

V and J are TRBV5-1 and TRBJ1-1; 9 bases are shared with TRBD1. The ends lost 2 bases at V and 10 bases at J; junction bases unmatched: 15. Per the germline V gene, CDR1 is SGHRS and CDR2 is YFSETQ. This CDR3 comprises 16 residues. CDR3 nucleotide sequence: TGCGCCAGCAGCTTAGGGGGGACAGGGTCGAATAATGCAGCTTTCTTT. It encodes CASSLGGTGSNNAAFF. Looking up the rest from reference TRBV5-1 and TRBJ1-1 gives the full variable domain: KAGVTQTPRYLIKTRGQQVTLSCSPISGHRSVSWYQQTPGQGLQFLFEYFSETQRNKGNFPGRFSGRQFSNSRSEMNVSTLELGDSALYLCASSLGGTGSNNAAFFGQGTRLTVV.

This chain uses TRBV6-6 with TRBJ2-7; 12 bases map to TRBD2. The germline gives CDR1 MNHNY, CDR2 SVGAGI (reference sequence). Trimming cost V 6 bases and J 7 bases; bases outside gene matches: 7. This CDR3 has 14 amino acids. The CDR3 DNA reads as TGTGCCAGCAGACCCGGACTAGCGGGATGGGAGCAGTACTTC. This sequence encodes CASRPGLAGWEQYF.

The J gene is TRBJ2-7, the V gene TRBV27; TRBD1 matches at 10 bases. The CDR3 contains 15 residues. V shed 3 bases and J 7 bases; nucleotides not matched to a gene: 9. The germline gives CDR1 MNHEY, CDR2 SMNVEV (reference sequence). CDR3 protein: CASSFIGTGAREQYF. The CDR3 nucleotides read TGTGCCAGCAGTTTCATCGGGACAGGGGCGAGGGAGCAGTACTTC.

The chain's CDR3 is CASSQDLRGTNEKLFF. CDR3 DNA sequence: TGTGCCAGCAGCCAAGATCTTAGGGGAACTAATGAAAAACTGTTTTTT. This chain joins TRBV3-1 (or the pseudogene TRBV3-2) and TRBJ1-4; possibly TRBD1 for D (5 bases). The germline V and J ends were trimmed by 0 bases and 1 base, with 9 bases remaining between them. CDR1 LGHDT and CDR2 YNNKEL come from the germline V gene (reference sequence). The CDR3 has 16 residues.

This chain links TRBV6-5 with TRBJ2-5; D is possibly TRBD2 (6 bases). V was pared by 10 bases and J by 5 bases, with 14 bases between. The length of the CDR3 is 12 residues. Per the germline V gene, CDR1 is MNHEY and CDR2 is SVGAGI. The CDR3: CATRGAGETQYF. CDR3 in DNA: TGTGCCACCAGAGGGGCGGGGGAGACCCAGTACTTC.

The chain recombines TRBV6-5 with TRBJ1-1; possibly TRBD1 for D (6 bases). V shed 10 bases and J shed 5 bases, with 17 bases lying between them. The V gene's germline CDR1 is MNHEY and CDR2 SVGAGI. The CDR3 totals 13 residues. CDR3 protein: CANTQGPGTEAFF. CDR3 nucleotides: TGTGCCAACACACAGGGTCCAGGGACTGAAGCTTTCTTT.

The chain couples TRBV27 to TRBJ2-5; D not certain. The germline V and J ends were trimmed by 8 bases and 2 bases, with 12 bases remaining between them. CDR1 is MNHEY, CDR2 SMNVEV, per germline (reference sequence). The CDR3 length is 13 residues. In nucleotides, the CDR3 is TGTGCCAGCGGCATGAGGCAGCAAGAGACCCAGTACTTC. Its translation is CASGMRQQETQYF.

The chain is built from TRBV5-5 and TRBJ2-1; possible D gene TRBD1, 5 bases. V shed 0 bases and J shed 2 bases, with 9 bases lying between them. CDR3 length: 15 residues. The germline gives CDR1 SGHKS, CDR2 YYEKEE (reference sequence). The CDR3 loop reads CASSLDRTAYNEQFF. CDR3 DNA: TGTGCCAGCAGCTTGGACAGGACCGCCTACAATGAGCAGTTCTTC.

This rearrangement joins TRBV12-3 or TRBV12-4 to TRBJ1-2, with a possible D match to TRBD1 (6 bases). The CDR3 has 11 amino acids. V was cut by 6 bases and J by 8 bases, with 10 bases left in between. Written as DNA, the CDR3 is TGTGCCAGCAGGACAGGTGGAGGCTACACCTTC. Its translation is CASRTGGGYTF.

CDR3 protein: CAAGLAGAYEQYF. For the CDR3, the DNA is TGTGCCGCTGGACTAGCGGGAGCCTACGAGCAGTACTTC. The genes are TRBV30 and TRBJ2-7; 13 bases agree with TRBD2. V dropped 8 bases and J dropped 2; count of bases not matched to a gene: 3. The CDR3 sequence is 13 residues long. The germline CDR1 and CDR2 sequences are GTSNPN and SVGIG (reference sequence).

The V gene is TRBV6-5, the J gene TRBJ1-6; no clear D. CDR1 is MNHEY, CDR2 SVGAGI, per germline. The CDR3 runs to 16 residues. The V gene lost 2 bases and the J gene lost 9 bases, with 17 bases spanning the gap. The CDR3 region is CASSYRSGSRGSPLHF. CDR3 sequence (DNA): TGTGCCAGCAGTTACCGCTCCGGGAGCCGGGGTTCACCCCTCCACTTT.

The chain is built from TRBV10-2 and TRBJ2-1; TRBD1 aligns across 9 bases. V lost 4 bases, J lost 15 bases, and 4 bases stayed unmatched. CDR1 is WSHSY and CDR2 is SAAADI in the germline V gene. CDR3 length: 11 residues. The CDR3 here is CASSGGQGPFF. For the CDR3, the DNA is TGCGCCAGCAGTGGGGGACAGGGCCCGTTCTTC.

The chain joins TRBV2 to TRBJ2-7; TRBD1 matches 8 bases. This CDR3 has 17 amino acids. The V gene end was trimmed by 8 bases and the J gene end by 2 bases; junction bases not matched to a gene: 17. CDR1 SNHLY and CDR2 FYNNEI come from the germline V gene. In DNA form, the CDR3 reads TGTGCCAGCGGAAGCAGGGGGCGGTTTCAAGCGACCTACGAGCAGTACTTC. Encoded protein: CASGSRGRFQATYEQYF. Supplemented by reference TRBV2 and TRBJ2-7, the full variable domain reads EPEVTQTPSHQVTQMGQEVILRCVPISNHLYFYWYRQILGQKVEFLVSFYNNEISEKSEIFDDQFSVERPDGSNFTLKIRSTKLEDSAMYFCASGSRGRFQATYEQYFGPGTRLTVT.

The chain carries TRBV10-2 and TRBJ1-1; tentative D call: TRBD1 (5 bases). This CDR3 comprises 18 residues. Germline CDR1 and CDR2: WSHSY and SAAADI. With 0 bases removed from V and 4 bases from J, the gap between germline ends came to 21 bases. The CDR3 region is CASSESSLKVRRVTEAFF. The CDR3 DNA sequence: TGCGCCAGCAGTGAGTCGAGTCTAAAGGTTCGCAGGGTCACTGAAGCTTTCTTT.

This clone was recorded a few times. The rearrangement joins TRBV19 to TRBJ1-6; 9 bases fit TRBD1. This CDR3 spans 15 amino acids. J was trimmed by 6 bases and V by 3 bases; bases with no gene match: 3. Germline CDR1 is LNHDA and CDR2 is SQIVND (reference sequence). The CDR3 is CASSMGQGRNSPLHF. For the CDR3, the DNA is TGTGCCAGTAGTATGGGACAGGGACGTAATTCACCCCTCCACTTT.